This T cell receptor beta chain was sequenced in a study of T cells expressing NK-cell markers. Study-wide results and caveats: The contribution of dominant NKG2C+ clonotypes to CD8+ T cells in more than five donors was 1.0-7.0%. A few donors likewise had their CD3+CD56-NKG2C+ fraction led by these clonotypes.

cDNA encoding TCR beta was synthesized via 5'RACE template switching incorporating UMIs. TCRdb re-called the 5' RACE reads; every CDR3 protein appears as one record, without DNA. This sample's clone table lists about 540,000 distinct CDR3 sequences. On this clonotype: Antigen unknown.

Germline V gene sequence: CDR1 MDHEN, CDR2 SYDVKM. This CDR3 is 17 amino acids long. The source is a man aged 18-30 years in good health. V is TRBV28 and J is TRBJ2-1; TCRdb returns TRBD2, unconfirmable since there is no DNA. The material sequenced was blood T cells: a sorted CD56 or NKG2C T cell subset, CD4+ or CD8+ T cells, or bulk PBMC T cells (not recorded which). CDR3 loop: CASSLEPAGGWYNEQFF.